This T cell receptor beta chain was found in a study of cytomegalovirus exposure and HLA in healthy donors. To note about this clone: The sample holds other DNA sequences that translate to the same CDR3.

The study ran its PCR with 60 Vbeta and 13 Jbeta primers. The assay was immunoSEQ multiplex PCR, and TCRdb's table has in-frame clones only and misses some. Among about 200,000 clones listed, about 13% were seen once. CDR3 length: 13 amino acids. Germline CDR1 reads SGHTA; CDR2 reads FQGNSA. V lost 1 base and J lost 6, with 6 bases in between. The sequencing sample was made of PBMCs. This TCR was sampled from a man in his fifties or sixties in good health and CMV-seropositive. This chain uses TRBV7-2 with TRBJ2-2; no reliable D call. The CDR3 reads CASSLGLAGELFF. CDR3 sequence (DNA): TGTGCCAGCAGCTTAGGACTCGCCGGGGAGCTGTTTTTT.